These T cell receptor beta chains were read from a single sample in a study of blood T cells in healthy people across ages. Using its own MiXCR run on the 5' RACE reads, TCRdb lists one record per CDR3 protein. The sample lists roughly 1,500,000 distinct CDR3 sequences; roughly 40% were seen once. Sequenced sample: blood. The source of these receptors is a woman younger than 30 in good health. CDR3s leave out the opening cysteine and the closing phenylalanine or tryptophan.

TRBV12-3/TRBV12-4 ASRDGDRGITDTQY
TRBV12-3/TRBV12-4 ASSFGRAVSYEQY
TRBV12-3/TRBV12-4 ASSFIGAGNQPQH
TRBV15 ATSRGEGNEQF
TRBV2 ASTLGQSHEQY
TRBV10-3 AIPGTRRGEQY
TRBV6-1 ASSEGWTLGNTIY
TRBV11-2 ASSPGTPGDEQY
TRBV9 ASSSPGGGVNSYEQY
TRBV6-5 TSSYSQGRYNEQF
TRBV6-1 ASNQDRVGTDTQY
TRBV12-3/TRBV12-4 ASSPAGGNNSPLH
TRBV12-3/TRBV12-4 ASSRQLSYEQY
TRBV3-1 ASGRSLSSTDTQY
TRBV28 ASRVSGGNIQY
TRBV20-1 SATRGEKAGELF
TRBV4-1 ASSQESNSYGYT
TRBV6-1 ASSETNGSYNEQY
TRBV3-1 ASSPRDAHSPLH
TRBV29-1 SVMTGGNYGYT
TRBV27 ASSLSKVNTEAF
TRBV27 ASSPWDRGLGNEQF
TRBV5-1 ASSFGTGESEQY
TRBV6-6 ASSYPFTGENTEAF
TRBV29-1 SLGRFNNEQY
TRBV12-5 ASGLVGNEQY
TRBV7-9 ASSLVVGTGGTDTQY
TRBV20-1 SGRRGGVYEQF
TRBV6-2/TRBV6-3 ASRDPSTGTRGNEQF
TRBV2 ASKGTGGHEQY
TRBV3-1 ASSPSWQETQY
TRBV5-6 ASSKISGISYNEQF
TRBV20-1 SAPPGRSGYGYT
TRBV10-3 AISAGTSRYEQY
TRBV7-2 AGSLVGSSREQY
TRBV6-5 ARGQGFSNQPQH
TRBV18 ASSPRQTDTQY
TRBV27 ASSYQGRGYGYT
TRBV6-1 ASTHAGQGDFYEQY
TRBV29-1 SVEGTGLTDTQY